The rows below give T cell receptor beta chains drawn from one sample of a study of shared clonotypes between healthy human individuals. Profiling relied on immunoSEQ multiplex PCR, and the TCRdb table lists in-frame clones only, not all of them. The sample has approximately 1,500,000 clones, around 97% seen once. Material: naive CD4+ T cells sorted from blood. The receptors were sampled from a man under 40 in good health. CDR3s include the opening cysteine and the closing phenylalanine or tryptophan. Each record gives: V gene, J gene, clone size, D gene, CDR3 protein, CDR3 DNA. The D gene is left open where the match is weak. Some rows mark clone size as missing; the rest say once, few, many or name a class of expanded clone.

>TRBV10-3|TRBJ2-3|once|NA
CAISESPLAAATDTQYF
TGTGCCATCAGTGAGTCACCCCTTGCGGCGGCCACAGATACGCAGTATTTT
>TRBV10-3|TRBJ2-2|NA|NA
CAISGRSSEELFF
TGTGCCATCAGTGGTCGTTCCAGTGAGGAGCTGTTTTTT
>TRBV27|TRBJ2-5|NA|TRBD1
CASSLVKGGGETQYF
TGTGCCAGCAGTTTAGTGAAAGGGGGCGGAGAGACCCAGTACTTC
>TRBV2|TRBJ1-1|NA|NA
CASSSTFLNTEAFF
TGTGCCAGCAGCTCGACATTCTTGAACACTGAAGCTTTCTTT
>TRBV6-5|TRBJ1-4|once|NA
CASSYSGPVLEKLFF
TGTGCCAGCAGTTACTCGGGGCCGGTCTTGGAAAAACTGTTTTTT
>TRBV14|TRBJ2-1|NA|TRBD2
CASSPGLAGVYNEQFF
TGTGCCAGCAGCCCGGGACTAGCGGGAGTGTACAATGAGCAGTTCTTC
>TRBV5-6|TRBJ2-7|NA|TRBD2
CASSLAGPGGEQYF
TGTGCCAGCAGCTTGGCAGGCCCCGGGGGGGAGCAGTACTTC
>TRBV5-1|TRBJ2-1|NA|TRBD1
CASRLNPTGISGEQFF
TGCGCCAGCCGCCTCAACCCGACAGGGATAAGCGGTGAGCAGTTCTTC
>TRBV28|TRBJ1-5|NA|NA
CASSSLLTGSNQPQHF
TGTGCCAGCAGTTCCCTTTTAACGGGTAGCAATCAGCCCCAGCATTTT
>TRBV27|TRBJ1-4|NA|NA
CASSLLTGKRSNEKLFF
TGTGCCAGCAGTTTACTAACAGGGAAGCGATCTAATGAAAAACTGTTTTTT
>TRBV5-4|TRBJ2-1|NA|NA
CAVGPLSYNEQFF
TGTGCCGTAGGACCCCTCTCCTACAATGAGCAGTTCTTC
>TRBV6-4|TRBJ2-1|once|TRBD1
CASAKTTGPYNEQFF
TGTGCCAGCGCCAAGACGACAGGGCCCTACAATGAGCAGTTCTTC
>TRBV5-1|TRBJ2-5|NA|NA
CASRRSQETQYF
TGCGCCAGCAGACGATCCCAAGAGACCCAGTACTTC
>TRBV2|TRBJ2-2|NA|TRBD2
CASVGLAGEGGNTGELFF
TGTGCCAGCGTAGGACTAGCGGGAGAAGGAGGGAACACCGGGGAGCTGTTTTTT
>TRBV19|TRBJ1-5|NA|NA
CATAVESHQPQHF
TGTGCCACGGCAGTAGAAAGCCATCAGCCCCAGCATTTT
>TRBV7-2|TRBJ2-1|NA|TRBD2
CASSTAGGSSYNEQFF
TGTGCCAGCAGTACAGCGGGAGGGAGCTCCTACAATGAGCAGTTCTTC
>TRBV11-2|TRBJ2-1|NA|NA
CASSQRDFTKGDEQFF
TGTGCCAGCAGCCAGAGGGACTTTACAAAAGGGGATGAGCAGTTCTTC
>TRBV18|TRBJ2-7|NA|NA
CASSPLPGGTVGEQYF
TGTGCCAGCTCACCACTCCCCGGGGGGACAGTGGGGGAGCAGTACTTC
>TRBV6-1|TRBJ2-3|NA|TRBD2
CASSTRASGRQYF
TGTGCCAGCAGTACCCGGGCTAGCGGCCGTCAATATTTT
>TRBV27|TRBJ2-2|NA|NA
CASSLGQGTNTGELFF
TGTGCCAGCAGTTTAGGTCAGGGGACGAACACCGGGGAGCTGTTTTTT
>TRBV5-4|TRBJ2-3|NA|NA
CASSFLPGGTDTQYF
TGTGCCAGCAGCTTTCTCCCGGGGGGCACAGATACGCAGTATTTT
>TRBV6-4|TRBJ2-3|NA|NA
CASSDQGRTDTQYF
TGTGCCAGCAGTGACCAGGGAAGGACAGATACGCAGTATTTT
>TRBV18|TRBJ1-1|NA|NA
CASSYQTAVGTEAFF
TGTGCCAGCTCATATCAGACAGCGGTGGGCACTGAAGCTTTCTTT
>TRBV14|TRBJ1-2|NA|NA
CASSQEQGYGYTF
TGTGCCAGCAGCCAAGAGCAGGGCTATGGCTACACCTTC
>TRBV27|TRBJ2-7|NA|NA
CASSLRGAYEQYF
TGTGCCAGCAGTTTAAGGGGGGCCTACGAGCAGTACTTC
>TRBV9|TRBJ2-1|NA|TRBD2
CASSPTSSGGYNEQFF
TGTGCCAGCAGCCCCACTTCTAGCGGGGGCTACAATGAGCAGTTCTTC
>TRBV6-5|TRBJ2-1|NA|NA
CASSLPEYNEQFF
TGTGCCAGCAGCCTCCCAGAGTACAATGAGCAGTTCTTC
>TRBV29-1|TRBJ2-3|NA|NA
CSVRGGPPDTQYF
TGCAGCGTTAGAGGAGGGCCCCCAGATACGCAGTATTTT
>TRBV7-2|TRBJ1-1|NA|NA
CASSFSHTEAFF
TGTGCCAGCAGCTTCTCACACACTGAAGCTTTCTTT
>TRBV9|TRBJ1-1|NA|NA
CASSAVEAFF
TGTGCCAGCAGCGCCGTTGAAGCTTTCTTT
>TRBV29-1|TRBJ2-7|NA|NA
CSVSTGKSYEQYF
TGCAGCGTTTCAACAGGGAAGTCCTACGAGCAGTACTTC
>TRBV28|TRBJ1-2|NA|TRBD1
CASSRQGADYGYTF
TGTGCCAGCAGTCGACAGGGGGCGGACTATGGCTACACCTTC
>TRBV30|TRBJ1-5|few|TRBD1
CAWSRTTGSNQPQHF
TGTGCCTGGAGTCGAACGACAGGGTCCAATCAGCCCCAGCATTTT
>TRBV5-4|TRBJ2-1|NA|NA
CASSLGGVAAYNEQFF
TGTGCCAGCAGCTTGGGGGGGGTAGCGGCCTACAATGAGCAGTTCTTC
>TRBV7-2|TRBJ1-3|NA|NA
CASSQKSGSGNTIYF
TGTGCCAGCAGCCAAAAATCAGGATCTGGAAACACCATATATTTT
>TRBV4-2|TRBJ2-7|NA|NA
CASSLFPGNGYEQYF
TGTGCCAGCAGCTTGTTCCCGGGGAACGGCTACGAGCAGTACTTC
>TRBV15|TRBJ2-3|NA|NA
CATSRGRQGDTQYF
TGTGCCACCAGCAGAGGCAGGCAAGGAGATACGCAGTATTTT
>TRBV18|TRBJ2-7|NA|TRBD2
CASSPQRAGTSGSYYEQYF
TGTGCCAGCTCACCTCAGAGGGCCGGGACTAGCGGGAGTTACTACGAGCAGTACTTC
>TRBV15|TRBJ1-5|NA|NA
CATSRGGTGANQPQHF
TGTGCCACCAGCAGGGGAGGAACAGGAGCAAATCAGCCCCAGCATTTT
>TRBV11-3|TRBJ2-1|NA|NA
CASSSRGTVSREQFF
TGTGCCAGCAGCTCCCGCGGGACTGTCAGTCGTGAGCAGTTCTTC
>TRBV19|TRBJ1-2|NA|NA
CASSIDLGSGLYGYTF
TGTGCCAGTAGTATAGATCTCGGGAGCGGACTCTATGGCTACACCTTC
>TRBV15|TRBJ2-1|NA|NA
CATSRDFRESNEQFF
TGTGCCACCAGCAGAGATTTTCGGGAGTCCAATGAGCAGTTCTTC
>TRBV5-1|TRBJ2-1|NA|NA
CASSLEPGAGVYNEQFF
TGCGCCAGCAGCTTGGAACCAGGGGCAGGGGTTTACAATGAGCAGTTCTTC
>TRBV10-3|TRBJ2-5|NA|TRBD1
CAISGQVQETQYF
TGTGCCATCAGCGGACAGGTCCAAGAGACCCAGTACTTC
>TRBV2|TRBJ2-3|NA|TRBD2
CASRVAGDSLDTQYF
TGTGCCAGCAGGGTCGCGGGAGACTCCCTAGATACGCAGTATTTT
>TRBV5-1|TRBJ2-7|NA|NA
CASSPNAGSYEQYF
TGCGCCAGCAGCCCGAACGCGGGTAGCTACGAGCAGTACTTC
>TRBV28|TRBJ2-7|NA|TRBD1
CASSLDGRGNEQYF
TGTGCCAGCAGTTTAGACGGCAGGGGGAACGAGCAGTACTTC
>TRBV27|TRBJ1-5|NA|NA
CASSFQLNQPQHF
TGTGCCAGCAGTTTTCAGCTCAATCAGCCCCAGCATTTT
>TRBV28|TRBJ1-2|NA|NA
CASSQGQLGNYGYTF
TGTGCCAGCAGTCAAGGACAGCTAGGCAACTATGGCTACACCTTC
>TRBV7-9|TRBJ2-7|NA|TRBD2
CASSPKSGTKQYF
TGCGCCAGCAGCCCGAAATCCGGGACTAAGCAGTACTTC
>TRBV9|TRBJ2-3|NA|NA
CASSVRGTTDTQYF
TGTGCCAGCAGCGTACGGGGGACCACAGATACGCAGTATTTT
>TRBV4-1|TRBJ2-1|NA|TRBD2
CASSQVGLADSYNEQFF
TGCGCCAGCAGCCAAGTCGGCCTAGCGGACTCCTACAATGAGCAGTTCTTC
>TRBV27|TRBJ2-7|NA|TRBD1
CASKRQGANEQYF
TGTGCCAGCAAACGACAGGGGGCAAACGAGCAGTACTTC